Listed below are T cell receptor beta chains from one sample, sequenced in a study of regulatory T cells in long-lasting Graves disease. TCRdb processed the multiplex PCR reads anew with MiXCR; each CDR3 protein has one entry. The sample carries approximately 350,000 distinct CDR3 sequences, around 15% recorded once. The same data also went into a second study, on T cells in Graves' hyperthyroidism and ophthalmopathy.

The sequenced sample was peripheral blood mononuclear cells (PBMCs), obtained at new diagnosis, from a patient treated with antithyroid drugs. These receptors were taken from a man in his forties with Graves disease. Both conserved end residues are part of each CDR3. The D gene is left open where the match is weak. Only part of the rows carry a size: once, few, many, or a class if the clone is expanded.

D gene,V gene,J gene,clone size,CDR3 protein,CDR3 DNA
TRBD1,TRBV19,TRBJ2-1,few,CASSLSRQGLRIDEQFF,TGTGCCAGTAGCCTATCAAGACAGGGATTGAGGATCGATGAGCAGTTCTTC
TRBD1,TRBV7-9,TRBJ2-7,-,CAFRGTGYEQYF,TGTGCCTTCAGAGGGACAGGCTACGAGCAGTACTTC
-,TRBV29-1,TRBJ1-2,-,CSVASLRDGYTF,TGCAGCGTTGCCAGTCTCCGGGACGGCTACACCTTC
TRBD2,TRBV9,TRBJ2-5,-,CASSAESILAGQETQYF,TGTGCCAGCAGCGCCGAATCCATCCTAGCGGGGCAAGAGACCCAGTACTTC
-,TRBV4-3,TRBJ1-6,few,CASSQDRYGHRYNSPLHF,TGCGCCAGCAGCCAAGATCGGTATGGTCATCGATATAATTCACCCCTCCACTTT
-,TRBV18,TRBJ1-4,few,CASSPESMYRDREKLFF,TGTGCCAGCTCACCGGAGTCAATGTACCGGGACCGAGAAAAACTGTTTTTT
TRBD2,TRBV9,TRBJ2-1,-,CASSAGTSGGAEQFF,TGTGCCAGCAGCGCCGGGACTAGCGGGGGGGCTGAGCAGTTCTTC
TRBD2,TRBV18,TRBJ2-3,many,CASSQRLAGADTQYF,TGTGCCAGCTCCCAGCGACTAGCGGGGGCAGATACGCAGTATTTT
-,TRBV4-1,TRBJ2-1,-,CASSQEVAAYNEQFF,TGCGCCAGCAGCCAAGAAGTAGCGGCCTACAATGAGCAGTTCTTC
-,TRBV29-1,TRBJ1-1,-,CSVLGFWNTEAFF,TGCAGCGTGTTGGGTTTTTGGAACACTGAAGCTTTCTTT
-,TRBV5-1,TRBJ2-7,few,CASSLELDVEQYF,TGCGCCAGCAGCTTGGAACTAGATGTCGAGCAGTACTTC
-,TRBV7-2,TRBJ2-5,-,CASSPQPNSSAELQETQYF,TGTGCCAGCAGCCCCCAACCAAACTCTAGCGCTGAGCTTCAAGAGACCCAGTACTTC
-,TRBV5-1,TRBJ2-6,few,CASSSQHPGVGANVLTF,TGCGCCAGCAGCTCCCAACACCCTGGGGTTGGGGCCAACGTCCTGACTTTC
TRBD1,TRBV12-3/TRBV12-4,TRBJ1-4,many,CASSRDRDEKLFF,TGTGCCAGCAGCCGCGACAGGGATGAAAAACTGTTTTTT
-,TRBV14,TRBJ1-4,many,CASSQGRSQGEWTNEKLFF,TGTGCCAGCAGCCAAGGAAGGAGCCAGGGAGAGTGGACTAATGAAAAACTGTTTTTT
TRBD1,TRBV5-1,TRBJ1-1,many,CASSLERGRSTEAFF,TGCGCCAGCAGCTTGGAGAGGGGGCGAAGCACTGAAGCTTTCTTT
TRBD2,TRBV3-1,TRBJ2-7,few,CASSFSGVEQYF,TGTGCCAGCAGCTTTAGCGGGGTTGAGCAGTACTTC
TRBD2,TRBV4-2,TRBJ2-1,-,CASSQDHWVGGNEQFF,TGTGCCAGCAGCCAAGATCACTGGGTGGGGGGGAATGAGCAGTTCTTC
TRBD1,TRBV7-9,TRBJ2-3,few,CASSLRPGGNSDTQYF,TGTGCCAGCAGCTTACGACCAGGGGGCAACTCAGATACGCAGTATTTT
-,TRBV12-3/TRBV12-4,TRBJ2-3,many,CASSTQGGGYTDTQYF,TGTGCCAGCAGTACACAGGGAGGAGGGTACACAGATACGCAGTATTTT
-,TRBV3-1,TRBJ2-7,-,CASSQEEGLNYEQYF,TGTGCCAGCAGCCAAGAAGAGGGACTTAACTACGAGCAGTACTTC
TRBD2,TRBV4-2,TRBJ2-5,many,CASSQDGQRGGEETQYF,TGTGCCAGCAGCCAAGATGGGCAGCGGGGGGGCGAGGAGACCCAGTACTTC
-,TRBV28,TRBJ1-5,many,CASRRQELVNQPQHF,TGTGCCAGCAGACGTCAAGAGTTAGTCAATCAGCCCCAGCATTTT
-,TRBV27,TRBJ1-1,-,CASRAGRQDTEAFF,TGTGCCAGCAGGGCGGGCAGGCAGGACACTGAAGCTTTCTTT
-,TRBV6-5,TRBJ1-5,many,CASSYGGSTPQPQHF,TGTGCCAGCAGTTACGGGGGATCTACCCCTCAGCCCCAGCATTTT
TRBD2,TRBV20-1,TRBJ2-2,few,CSARDLAGGPGTGELFF,TGCAGTGCTAGAGATCTAGCGGGGGGGCCAGGGACCGGGGAGCTGTTTTTT
-,TRBV4-2,TRBJ1-1,few,CASSQVLDTEAFF,TGTGCCAGCAGCCAAGTTTTGGACACTGAAGCTTTCTTT
TRBD1,TRBV14,TRBJ2-1,many,CASSQQDGTGRFF,TGTGCCAGCAGCCAACAGGACGGGACAGGGAGGTTCTTC
-,TRBV15,TRBJ2-7,many,CATSRIRGEQYF,TGTGCCACCAGCAGAATCCGGGGGGAGCAGTACTTC
-,TRBV30,TRBJ1-6,many,CAWSDRIGSPLHF,TGTGCCTGGAGTGACCGCATCGGGTCACCCCTCCACTTT
TRBD2,TRBV28,TRBJ2-3,many,CASSFSGGATDTQYF,TGTGCCAGCAGTTTTAGCGGGGGGGCCACAGATACGCAGTATTTT
TRBD1,TRBV9,TRBJ1-1,-,CASSAHRGNTEAFF,TGTGCCAGCAGCGCGCACAGGGGCAACACTGAAGCTTTCTTT
-,TRBV20-1,TRBJ2-5,many,CSAHGSLSREETQYF,TGCAGTGCCCACGGTTCTTTGAGTCGAGAAGAGACCCAGTACTTC
TRBD1,TRBV7-2,TRBJ1-1,-,CASSPVGVLDRPKAFF,TGTGCCAGCAGCCCCGTTGGCGTTCTGGACAGGCCTAAGGCTTTCTTT
-,TRBV2,TRBJ2-7,many,CASRDRRNEQYF,TGTGCCAGCCGGGACCGGCGCAACGAGCAGTACTTC
-,TRBV5-1,TRBJ2-2,few,CASSLGVYPTGELFF,TGCGCCAGCAGCTTGGGCGTTTATCCCACCGGGGAGCTGTTTTTT
-,TRBV27,TRBJ2-7,few,CASSWASRWYEQYF,TGTGCCAGCAGTTGGGCGAGCCGCTGGTACGAGCAGTACTTC
-,TRBV7-2,TRBJ1-3,many,CASSLGLAAGNTIYF,TGTGCCAGCAGCTTAGGGCTGGCCGCGGGAAACACCATATATTTT
-,TRBV6-5,TRBJ2-3,many,CASSYDPGNTDTQYF,TGTGCCAGCAGTTACGACCCAGGAAACACAGATACGCAGTATTTT
-,TRBV5-1,TRBJ1-1,many,CASSYSGDTEAFF,TGCGCCAGCAGCTACTCCGGGGACACTGAAGCTTTCTTT
-,TRBV7-3,TRBJ1-4,many,CASSLVRQLNEKLFF,TGTGCCAGCAGCTTAGTGCGACAGCTTAATGAAAAACTGTTTTTT
-,TRBV12-3/TRBV12-4,TRBJ2-3,few,CASSGLRDTQYF,TGTGCCAGCTCCGGACTGAGAGATACGCAGTATTTT
-,TRBV5-1,TRBJ2-1,many,CASSLVRNNEQFF,TGCGCCAGCAGCTTGGTCCGGAACAATGAGCAGTTCTTC
-,TRBV15,TRBJ1-3,-,CATSRGSRGASDGNTIYF,TGTGCCACCAGCAGAGGTTCCAGAGGGGCGTCCGACGGAAACACCATATATTTT
TRBD2,TRBV7-2,TRBJ2-2,many,CASRKPTLAGGGTGELFF,TGTGCCAGCAGAAAACCTACTTTAGCGGGGGGAGGAACCGGGGAGCTGTTTTTT
-,TRBV5-1,TRBJ2-5,many,CASSLDGRDETQYF,TGCGCCAGCAGCTTGGATGGCAGGGATGAGACCCAGTACTTC